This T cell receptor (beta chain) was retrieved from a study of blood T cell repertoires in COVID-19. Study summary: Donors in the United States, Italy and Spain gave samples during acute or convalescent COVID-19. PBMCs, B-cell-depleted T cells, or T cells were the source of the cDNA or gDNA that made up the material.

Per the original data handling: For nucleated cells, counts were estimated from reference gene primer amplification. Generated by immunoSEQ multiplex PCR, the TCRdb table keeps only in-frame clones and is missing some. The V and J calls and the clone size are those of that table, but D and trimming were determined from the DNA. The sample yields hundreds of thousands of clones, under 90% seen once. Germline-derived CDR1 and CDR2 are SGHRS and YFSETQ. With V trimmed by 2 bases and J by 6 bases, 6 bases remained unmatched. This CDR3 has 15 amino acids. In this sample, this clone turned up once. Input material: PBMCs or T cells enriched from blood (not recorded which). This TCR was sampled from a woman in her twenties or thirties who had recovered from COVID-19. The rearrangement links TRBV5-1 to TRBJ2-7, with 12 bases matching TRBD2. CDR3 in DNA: TGCGCCAGCAGCTTACGACTAGCGGGAGTTCCCGAGCAGTACTTC. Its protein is CASSLRLAGVPEQYF.